The sample holds many counts of the clone carrying this T cell receptor (beta chain). Antigen: not known. The data stem from a study of T-cell reconstitution after alpha-beta-depleted transplantation in children. Trimming cost V 7 bases and J 2 bases; bases outside gene matches: 11. This CDR3 is 16 amino acids long. From germline, CDR1 is SGHTA and CDR2 FQGNSA. Preparation of the TCRbeta library used unique molecular identifiers. TCRdb reanalysed the PCR reads using MiXCR and keeps one entry per CDR3 protein. The data hold around 3,000 distinct CDR3 sequences, with approximately 10% observed a single time. Whole-study results and caveats: Roughly two months post-transplant, alpha-beta T cells reportedly originated from several hundred graft clones that had expanded. Some patients showed high day-60 TCRbeta diversity, which derived from surviving recipient T cells and thymic progenitors. At the one-year point after transplant, T-cell counts and TCRbeta diversity were found to come mostly from T cells that had been newly produced.

The chain carries TRBV7-2 and TRBJ2-3; 8 nucleotides line up with TRBD1. This clonotype originated in a patient aged 2-10 years who had a stem cell transplant for inherited bone marrow failure, so the T cells may come from the graft donor. The sequenced sample was PBMCs, mostly from graft donor cells, obtained 360 days after TCRalphabeta/CD19-depleted stem cell transplant. The CDR3 nucleotides read TGTGCCAGCACCATTCGGACAGGGAGTACCACAGATACGCAGTATTTT. It codes for CASTIRTGSTTDTQYF. Complete variable domain (other parts from reference TRBV7-2 and TRBJ2-3): GAGVSQSPSNKVTEKGKDVELRCDPISGHTALYWYRQSLGQGLEFLIYFQGNSAPDKSGLPSDRFSAERTGGSVSTLTIQRTQQEDSAVYLCASTIRTGSTTDTQYFGPGTRLTVL.